Shown below are 19 T cell receptor beta chains from a single sample sequenced in a study of T cell changes during pregnancy in multiple sclerosis. Profiling relied on immunoSEQ multiplex PCR, and the TCRdb table lists in-frame clones only, not all of them. The sample lists tens of thousands of clones; roughly 93% were seen once. Specimen: peripheral blood, collected in the second trimester of pregnancy. Receptor source: a female donor with multiple sclerosis, enrolled in a pregnancy study.

V is TRBV18 and J is TRBJ1-2, with D unresolved. Trimming pared 1 base from V and 4 bases from J, leaving 10 bases between. The V gene's germline CDR1 is KGHSH and CDR2 LQKENI. CDR3 length: 14 amino acids. The CDR3 region is CASSPLEAAYGYTF. In DNA form, the CDR3 reads TGTGCCAGCTCACCACTCGAGGCAGCCTATGGCTACACCTTC.

This chain links TRBV6-5 with TRBJ2-1; 10 bases fit TRBD1. The CDR3 runs 14 residues. Germline CDR1 and CDR2: MNHEY and SVGAGI. V gave up 6 bases and J gave up 15 bases; unmatched junction bases: 14. The CDR3 nucleotides read TGTGCCAGCAGCCCCGGGACAGGGGTCCAGGAGGCGTTCTTC. Residues: CASSPGTGVQEAFF.

This chain connects TRBV21-1 to TRBJ2-7; the table's D call, TRBD2, was not checked against the DNA. TRBV21-1 has pseudogene status. The CDR3 contains 16 residues. The CDR3 sequence: CASSKGRQATQDEQYF. Here the CDR3 DNA reads TGTGCCAGCAGCAAAGGGAGGCAGGCCACTCAGGACGAGCAGTACTTC.

The rearrangement joins TRBV7-6 to TRBJ1-1; tentatively, D is TRBD1 (5 bases). V was clipped by 1 base and J by 0 bases, with 12 bases between them. This CDR3 spans 16 amino acids. The germline CDR1 and CDR2 sequences are SGHVS and FNYEAQ. The CDR3 region is CASSLGPGEVNTEAFF. The CDR3, as DNA: TGTGCCAGCAGCTTAGGACCGGGGGAGGTGAACACTGAAGCTTTCTTT.

The chain combines TRBV19 with TRBJ1-5; D is unresolved. The CDR3 sequence is 12 residues long. The germline V gene has CDR1 LNHDA and CDR2 SQIVND (reference sequence). Trimming removed 6 bases from V and 3 bases from J, with 6 bases in between. CDR3 DNA sequence: TGTGCCAGTAGGAGGCTCAATCAGCCCCAGCATTTT. This translates into CASRRLNQPQHF. Based on the CDR3 plus reference TRBV19 and TRBJ1-5, the full variable domain is DGGITQSPKYLFRKEGQNVTLSCEQNLNHDAMYWYRQDPGQGLRLIYYSQIVNDFQKGDIAEGYSVSREKKESFPLTVTSAQKNPTAFYLCASRRLNQPQHFGDGTRLSIL.

This rearrangement joins TRBV29-1 to TRBJ2-1; TRBD2 agrees at 9 bases. Germline V lookup: CDR1 SQVTM, CDR2 ANQGSEA. The J segment lost 0 bases and the V segment lost 3 bases, leaving 12 bases of the junction unmatched. The CDR3 length is 18 residues. This chain's CDR3 is CSVDKPGTSWSSYNEQFF. Written as DNA, the CDR3 is TGCAGCGTTGATAAGCCCGGGACTAGCTGGAGCTCCTACAATGAGCAGTTCTTC.

The chain uses TRBV5-1 and TRBJ2-3; maybe TRBD1 (6 bases). The CDR3 is 12 residues long. Germline V gene data show CDR1 as SGHRS and CDR2 as YFSETQ. Deletions cut 9 bases from V and 2 bases from J, with 10 bases between. CDR3 protein: CATRDNTDTQYF. In nucleotides, the CDR3 is TGCGCCACCCGGGACAACACAGATACGCAGTATTTT.

The chain couples TRBV30 to TRBJ1-4; no clear D. Germline-derived CDR1 and CDR2 are GTSNPN and SVGIG (reference sequence). The CDR3 spans 15 residues. Trimming stripped 1 base from V and 0 bases from J, with 9 bases between. CDR3 in DNA: TGTGCCTGGAGTGGCCATAGTGCAACTAATGAAAAACTGTTTTTT. As protein: CAWSGHSATNEKLFF.

The chain combines TRBV6-6 with TRBJ1-1; D call uncertain. The V and J ends lost 2 bases and 11 bases respectively, with 9 bases between them. There are 11 residues in the CDR3. In germline, CDR1 is MNHNY, CDR2 SVGAGI (reference sequence). The CDR3 nucleotides read TGTGCCAGCAGTTACGGCCCCGGGGCTTTCTTT. This codes for CASSYGPGAFF.

This chain joins TRBV5-4 and TRBJ1-2; D remains ambiguous. The CDR3 spans 17 residues. Germline V lookup: CDR1 SGHNT, CDR2 YYREEE (reference sequence). V was clipped by 0 bases and J by 2 bases, with 17 bases between them. CDR3 sequence (DNA): TGTGCCAGCAGCTTGGTACTGGGCCAGTTAGAAAACTATGGCTACACCTTC. Its protein product is CASSLVLGQLENYGYTF.

The chain has TRBV10-3 and TRBJ1-5; D not resolved. The CDR3 runs 15 residues. Trimming stripped 2 bases from V and 8 bases from J, with 16 bases between. CDR1 ENHRY and CDR2 SYGVKD come from the germline V gene. The CDR3, as DNA: TGTGCCATCAGTGAGGAGGGCTTCGCTATGGAGCCCCAGCATTTT. Translation: CAISEEGFAMEPQHF.

The chain uses TRBV5-6 and TRBJ1-4; TRBD1 is a possible D gene (5 bases). Germline CDR1 SGHDT, CDR2 YYEEEE. Trimming stripped 5 bases from V and 6 bases from J, with 11 bases between. The CDR3 length is 13 residues. CDR3 residues: CASRRGRDEKLFF. The DNA of the CDR3 is TGTGCCAGCAGGCGGGGGAGGGATGAAAAACTGTTTTTT. Together with reference TRBV5-6 and TRBJ1-4, the CDR3 gives the full variable domain: DAGVTQSPTHLIKTRGQQVTLRCSPKSGHDTVSWYQQALGQGPQFIFQYYEEEERQRGNFPDRFSGHQFPNYSSELNVNALLLGDSALYLCASRRGRDEKLFFGSGTQLSVL.

CDR3 protein: CAWQGGVRDRGSTEAFF. In DNA, the CDR3 is TGTGCCTGGCAAGGGGGAGTTCGGGACAGGGGATCCACTGAAGCTTTCTTT. V usage is TRBV30 and J usage is TRBJ1-1, with 10 nucleotides matching TRBD1. The CDR3 runs to 17 residues. Trimming took 5 bases from V and 4 from J; bases not matched to a gene: 16. Per the germline V gene, CDR1 is GTSNPN and CDR2 is SVGIG (reference sequence).

The chain couples TRBV2 to TRBJ2-4; 8 bases are shared with TRBD1. This CDR3 region has 12 residues. Germline values: CDR1 SNHLY, CDR2 FYNNEI. V trimming: 3 bases; J trimming: 8 bases; junction bases outside the gene matches: 0. CDR3 residues: CASSDRGHIQYF. The CDR3, as DNA: TGTGCCAGCAGTGACAGGGGGCACATTCAGTACTTC.

The V gene is TRBV5-5, the J gene TRBJ2-7; 7 bases fit TRBD1. Germline-derived CDR1 and CDR2 are SGHKS and YYEKEE (reference sequence). With 3 bases clipped from V and 3 bases from J, the junction kept 12 bases outside the gene matches. The CDR3 sequence is 16 residues long. The CDR3 sequence: CASSSTFGQVLYEQYF. CDR3 in DNA: TGTGCCAGCAGCTCAACCTTTGGACAGGTCCTCTACGAGCAGTACTTC.

This chain links TRBV5-6 with TRBJ1-2, with unresolved D. From germline, CDR1 is SGHDT and CDR2 YYEEEE. The V end lost 0 bases, the J end lost 4 bases, and 7 bases lay between the germline ends. The CDR3 totals 13 residues. The CDR3 is CASSLGEAYGYTF. In DNA form, the CDR3 reads TGTGCCAGCAGCTTGGGGGAGGCCTATGGCTACACCTTC.

The V gene is TRBV19, the J gene TRBJ2-3; no clear D. V was trimmed by 3 bases and J by 4 bases, leaving 8 bases between them. The CDR3 runs 13 residues. Germline V gene sequence: CDR1 LNHDA, CDR2 SQIVND (reference sequence). This CDR3 is CASSIGSPDTQYF. CDR3 in DNA: TGTGCCAGTAGTATTGGCTCACCAGATACGCAGTATTTT.

V gene TRBV6-1 combines with J gene TRBJ1-6; D not certain. The CDR3 has 15 amino acids. V gave up 5 bases and J gave up 8 bases, with 16 bases separating them. Germline lookup yields CDR1 MNHNS and CDR2 SASEGT. CDR3 residues: CASSKGVPMDSPLHF. The CDR3 DNA reads as TGTGCCAGCAGTAAAGGCGTACCCATGGATTCACCCCTCCACTTT.

The chain recombines TRBV2 with TRBJ2-3, with 9 bases identical to TRBD2. Germline CDR1 and CDR2: SNHLY and FYNNEI. This CDR3 is built from 17 residues. Losses at the gene ends were 3 bases for V and 6 bases for J; bases not matched to a gene: 13. In DNA, the CDR3 is TGTGCCAGCAGTGAGAAGATACTAGCGGGTTCGATCGATACGCAGTATTTT. Protein sequence: CASSEKILAGSIDTQYF.